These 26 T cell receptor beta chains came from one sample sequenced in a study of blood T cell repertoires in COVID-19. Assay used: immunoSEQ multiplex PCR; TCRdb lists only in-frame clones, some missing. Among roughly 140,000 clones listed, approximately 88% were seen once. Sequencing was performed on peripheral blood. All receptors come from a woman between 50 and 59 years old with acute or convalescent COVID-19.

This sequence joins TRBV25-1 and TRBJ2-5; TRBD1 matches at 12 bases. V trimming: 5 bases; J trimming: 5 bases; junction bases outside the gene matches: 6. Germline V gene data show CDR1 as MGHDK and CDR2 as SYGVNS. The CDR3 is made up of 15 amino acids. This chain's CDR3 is CASSPGTGGMETQYF. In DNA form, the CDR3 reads TGTGCCAGCAGTCCCGGGACAGGGGGCATGGAGACCCAGTACTTC.

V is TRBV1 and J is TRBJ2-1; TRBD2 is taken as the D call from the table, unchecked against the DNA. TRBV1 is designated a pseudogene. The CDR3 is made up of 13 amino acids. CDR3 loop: CTSVLGGRGEQFF. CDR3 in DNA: TGCACCAGCGTACTGGGTGGGAGGGGTGAGCAGTTCTTC.

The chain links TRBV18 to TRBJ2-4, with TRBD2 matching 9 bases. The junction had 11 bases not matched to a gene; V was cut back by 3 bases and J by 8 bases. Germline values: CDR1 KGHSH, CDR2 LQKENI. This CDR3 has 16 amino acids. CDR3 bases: TGTGCCAGCTCACCCGCCGGCGGGGGGGCCTCTTACATTCAGTACTTC. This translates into CASSPAGGGASYIQYF.

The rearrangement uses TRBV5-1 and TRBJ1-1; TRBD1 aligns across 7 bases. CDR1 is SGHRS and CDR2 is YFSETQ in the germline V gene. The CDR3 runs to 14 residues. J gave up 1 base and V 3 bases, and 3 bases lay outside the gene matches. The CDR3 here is CASSSRTGNTEAFF. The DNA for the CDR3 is TGCGCCAGCAGCTCACGGACAGGGAACACTGAAGCTTTCTTT.

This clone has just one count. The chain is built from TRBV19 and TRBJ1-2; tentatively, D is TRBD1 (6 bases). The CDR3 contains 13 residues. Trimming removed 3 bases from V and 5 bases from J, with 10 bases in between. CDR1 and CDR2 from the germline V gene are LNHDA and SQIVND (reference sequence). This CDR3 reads CASSIGGRYGYTF. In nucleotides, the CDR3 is TGTGCCAGTAGTATCGGGGGGCGGTATGGCTACACCTTC.

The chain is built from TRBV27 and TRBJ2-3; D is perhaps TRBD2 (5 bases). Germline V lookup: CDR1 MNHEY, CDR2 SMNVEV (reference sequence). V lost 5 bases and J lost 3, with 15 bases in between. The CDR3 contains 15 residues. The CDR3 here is CASSLNGKRTDTQYF. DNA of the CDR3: TGTGCCAGCAGTCTGAACGGGAAGAGAACAGATACGCAGTATTTT.

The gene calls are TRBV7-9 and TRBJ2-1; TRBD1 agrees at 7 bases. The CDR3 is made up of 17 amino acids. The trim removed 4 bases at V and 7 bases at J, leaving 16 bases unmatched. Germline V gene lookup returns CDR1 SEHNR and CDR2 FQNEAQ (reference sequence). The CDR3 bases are TGTGCCAGCAGCTCGAGGCCAGAGACAGGGATTCGGAATGAGCAGTTCTTC. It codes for CASSSRPETGIRNEQFF.

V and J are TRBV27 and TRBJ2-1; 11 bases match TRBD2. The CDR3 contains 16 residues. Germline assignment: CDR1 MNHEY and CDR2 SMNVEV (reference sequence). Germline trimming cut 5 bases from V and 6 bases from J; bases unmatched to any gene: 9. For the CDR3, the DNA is TGTGCCAGCAGTCCTACTAGCGGGAGAGTAGGCAATGAGCAGTTCTTC. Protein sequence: CASSPTSGRVGNEQFF.

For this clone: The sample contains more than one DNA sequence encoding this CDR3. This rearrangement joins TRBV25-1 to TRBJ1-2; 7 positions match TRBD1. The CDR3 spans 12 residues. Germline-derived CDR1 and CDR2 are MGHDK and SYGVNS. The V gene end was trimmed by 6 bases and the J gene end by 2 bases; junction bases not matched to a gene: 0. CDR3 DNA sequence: TGTGCCAGCAGGGACAGGAACTATGGCTACACCTTC. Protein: CASRDRNYGYTF.

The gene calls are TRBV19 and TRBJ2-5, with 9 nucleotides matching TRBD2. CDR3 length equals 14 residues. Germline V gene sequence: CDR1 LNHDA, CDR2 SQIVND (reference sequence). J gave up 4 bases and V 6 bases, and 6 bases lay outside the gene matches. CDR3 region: CASSQGLAPETQYF. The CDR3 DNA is TGTGCCAGTAGCCAGGGACTAGCCCCAGAGACCCAGTACTTC. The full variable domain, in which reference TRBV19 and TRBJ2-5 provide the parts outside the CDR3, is DGGITQSPKYLFRKEGQNVTLSCEQNLNHDAMYWYRQDPGQGLRLIYYSQIVNDFQKGDIAEGYSVSREKKESFPLTVTSAQKNPTAFYLCASSQGLAPETQYFGPGTRLLVL.

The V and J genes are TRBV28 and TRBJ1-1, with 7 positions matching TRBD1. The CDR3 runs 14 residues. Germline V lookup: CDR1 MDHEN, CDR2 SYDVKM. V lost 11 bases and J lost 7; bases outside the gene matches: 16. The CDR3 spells CASSGQDLGIEAFF. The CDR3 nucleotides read TGTGCCTCCTCTGGACAGGATTTAGGTATTGAAGCTTTCTTT.

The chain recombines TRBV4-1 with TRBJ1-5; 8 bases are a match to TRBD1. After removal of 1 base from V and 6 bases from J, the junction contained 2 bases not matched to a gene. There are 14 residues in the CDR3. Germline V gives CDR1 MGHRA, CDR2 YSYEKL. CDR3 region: CASSQAGGGQPQHF. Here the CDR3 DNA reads TGCGCCAGCAGCCAAGCAGGGGGCGGTCAGCCCCAGCATTTT.

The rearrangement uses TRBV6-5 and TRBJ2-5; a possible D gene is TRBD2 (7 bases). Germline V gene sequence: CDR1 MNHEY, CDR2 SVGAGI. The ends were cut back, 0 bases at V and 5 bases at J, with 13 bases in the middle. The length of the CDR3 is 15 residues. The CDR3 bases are TGTGCCAGCAGTTACTCAGGAGGGGGGGTGGAGACCCAGTACTTC. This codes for CASSYSGGGVETQYF.

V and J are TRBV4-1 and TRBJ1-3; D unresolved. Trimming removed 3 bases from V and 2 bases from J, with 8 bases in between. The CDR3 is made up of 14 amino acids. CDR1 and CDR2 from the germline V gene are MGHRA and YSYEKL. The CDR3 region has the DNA TGCGCCAGCAGCCATATGAGAGCTGGAAACACCATATATTTT. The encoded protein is CASSHMRAGNTIYF.

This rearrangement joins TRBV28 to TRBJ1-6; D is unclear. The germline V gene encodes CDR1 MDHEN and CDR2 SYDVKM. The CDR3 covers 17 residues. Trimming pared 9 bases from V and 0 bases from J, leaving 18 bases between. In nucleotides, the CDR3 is TGTGCCAGTAGTCCCCGGGGAGGCTACTCCTATAATTCACCCCTCCACTTT. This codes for CASSPRGGYSYNSPLHF. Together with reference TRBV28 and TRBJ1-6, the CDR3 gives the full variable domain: DVKVTQSSRYLVKRTGEKVFLECVQDMDHENMFWYRQDPGLGLRLIYFSYDVKMKEKGDIPEGYSVSREKKERFSLILESASTNQTSMYLCASSPRGGYSYNSPLHFGNGTRLTVT.

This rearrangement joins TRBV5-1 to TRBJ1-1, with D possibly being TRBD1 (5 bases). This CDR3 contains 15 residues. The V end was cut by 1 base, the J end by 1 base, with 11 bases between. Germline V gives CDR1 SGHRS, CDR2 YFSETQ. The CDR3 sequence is CASSLTGPGNTEAFF. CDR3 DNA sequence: TGCGCCAGCAGCTTGACAGGTCCGGGGAACACTGAAGCTTTCTTT.

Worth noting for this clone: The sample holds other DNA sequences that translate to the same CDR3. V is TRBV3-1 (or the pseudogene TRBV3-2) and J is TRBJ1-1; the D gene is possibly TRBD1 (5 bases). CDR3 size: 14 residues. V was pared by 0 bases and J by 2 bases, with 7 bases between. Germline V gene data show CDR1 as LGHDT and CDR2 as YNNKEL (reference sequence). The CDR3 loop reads CASSQDGANTEAFF. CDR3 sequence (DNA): TGTGCCAGCAGCCAAGATGGGGCCAACACTGAAGCTTTCTTT.

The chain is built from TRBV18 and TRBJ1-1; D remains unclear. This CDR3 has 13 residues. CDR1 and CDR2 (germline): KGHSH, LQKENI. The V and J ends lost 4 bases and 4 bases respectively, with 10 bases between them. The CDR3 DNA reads TGTGCCAGCTCACGAATGGCTGGCACTGAAGCTTTCTTT. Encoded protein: CASSRMAGTEAFF.

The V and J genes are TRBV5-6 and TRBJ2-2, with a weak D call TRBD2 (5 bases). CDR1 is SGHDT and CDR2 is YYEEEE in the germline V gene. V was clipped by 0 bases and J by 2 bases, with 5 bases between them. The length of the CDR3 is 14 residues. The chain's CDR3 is CASSLGLNTGELFF. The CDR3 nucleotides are TGTGCCAGCAGCTTGGGACTAAACACCGGGGAGCTGTTTTTT.

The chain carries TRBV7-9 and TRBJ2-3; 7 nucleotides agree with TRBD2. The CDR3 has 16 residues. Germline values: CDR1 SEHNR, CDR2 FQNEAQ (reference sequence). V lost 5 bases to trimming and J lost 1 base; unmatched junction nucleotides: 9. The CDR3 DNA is TGTGCCAGCAGCGCACGAGCGGGGAGCCGCACAGATACGCAGTATTTT. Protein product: CASSARAGSRTDTQYF.

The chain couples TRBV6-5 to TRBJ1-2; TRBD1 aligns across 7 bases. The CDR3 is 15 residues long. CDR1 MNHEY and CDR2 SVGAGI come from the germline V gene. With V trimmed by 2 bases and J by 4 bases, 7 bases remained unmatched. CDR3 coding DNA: TGTGCCAGCAGTTACGACGGGACAGCCTCCTATGGCTACACCTTC. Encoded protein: CASSYDGTASYGYTF.

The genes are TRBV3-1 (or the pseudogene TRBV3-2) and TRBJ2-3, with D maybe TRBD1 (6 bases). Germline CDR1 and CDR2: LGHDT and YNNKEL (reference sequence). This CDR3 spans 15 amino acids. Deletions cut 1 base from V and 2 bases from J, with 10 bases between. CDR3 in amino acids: CASSQAYRATDTQYF. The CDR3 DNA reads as TGTGCCAGCAGCCAAGCCTACAGGGCCACAGATACGCAGTATTTT.

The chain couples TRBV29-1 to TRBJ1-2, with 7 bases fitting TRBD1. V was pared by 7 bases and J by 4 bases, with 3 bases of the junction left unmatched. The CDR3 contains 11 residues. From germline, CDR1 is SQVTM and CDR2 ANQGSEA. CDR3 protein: CSGGDSYGYTF. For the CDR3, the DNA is TGCAGCGGGGGGGACAGCTATGGCTACACCTTC.

This CDR3 reads CASSLGDYGYTF. The CDR3 nucleotides are TGTGCCAGCAGTTTAGGAGACTATGGCTACACCTTC. J is TRBJ1-2 and V is TRBV28; D ambiguous. V was clipped by 2 bases and J by 3 bases, with 4 bases between them. CDR1 is MDHEN, CDR2 SYDVKM, per germline. CDR3 length equals 12 residues.

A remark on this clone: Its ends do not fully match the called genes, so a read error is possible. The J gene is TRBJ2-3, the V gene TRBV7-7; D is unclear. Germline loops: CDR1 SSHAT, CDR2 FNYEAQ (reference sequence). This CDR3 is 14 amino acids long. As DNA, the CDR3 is TGTGCTAGCAGCTCGTCCTACCGCACAGATACGCAGTATTTT. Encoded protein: CASSSSYRTDTQYF.

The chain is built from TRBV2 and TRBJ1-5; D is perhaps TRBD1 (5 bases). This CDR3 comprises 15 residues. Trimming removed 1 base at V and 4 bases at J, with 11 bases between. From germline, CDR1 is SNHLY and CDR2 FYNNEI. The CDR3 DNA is TGTGCCAGCAGTGAAGAGTGGGCAGGGAATCAGCCCCAGCATTTT. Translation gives CASSEEWAGNQPQHF.